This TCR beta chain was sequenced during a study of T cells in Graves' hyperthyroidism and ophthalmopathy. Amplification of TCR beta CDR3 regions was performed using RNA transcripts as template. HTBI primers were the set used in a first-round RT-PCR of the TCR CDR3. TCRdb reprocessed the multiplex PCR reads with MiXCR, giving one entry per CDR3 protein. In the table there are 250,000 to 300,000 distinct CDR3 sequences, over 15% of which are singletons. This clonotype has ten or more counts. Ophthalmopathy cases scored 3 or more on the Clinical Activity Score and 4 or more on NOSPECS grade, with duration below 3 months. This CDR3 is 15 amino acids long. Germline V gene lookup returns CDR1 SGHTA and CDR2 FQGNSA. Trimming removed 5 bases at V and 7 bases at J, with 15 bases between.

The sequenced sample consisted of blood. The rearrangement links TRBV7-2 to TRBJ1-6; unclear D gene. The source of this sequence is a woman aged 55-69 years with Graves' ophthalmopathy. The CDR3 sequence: CASSARRAQNSPLHF. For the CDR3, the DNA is TGTGCCAGCAGCGCCCGAAGGGCGCAGAATTCACCCCTCCACTTT.